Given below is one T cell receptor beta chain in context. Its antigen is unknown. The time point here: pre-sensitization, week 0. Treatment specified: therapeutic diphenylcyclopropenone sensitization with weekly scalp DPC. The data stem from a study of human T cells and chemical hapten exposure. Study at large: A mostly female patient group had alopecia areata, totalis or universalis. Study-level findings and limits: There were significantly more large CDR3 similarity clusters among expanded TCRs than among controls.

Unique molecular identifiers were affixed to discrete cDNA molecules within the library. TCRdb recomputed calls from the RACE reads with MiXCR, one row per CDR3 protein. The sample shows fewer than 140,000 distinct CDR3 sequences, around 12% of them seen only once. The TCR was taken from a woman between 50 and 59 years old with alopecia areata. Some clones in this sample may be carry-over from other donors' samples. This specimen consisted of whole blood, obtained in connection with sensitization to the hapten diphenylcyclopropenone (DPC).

DNA for the CDR3: TGTGCCAGCAGTTTTAACAGCATGAACACTGAAGCTTTCTTT. Encoded protein: CASSFNSMNTEAFF. The V gene is TRBV12-3 or TRBV12-4, the J gene TRBJ1-1; D gene uncertain. Between the trimmed V and J ends, which lost 3 bases and 0 bases, there was a span of 8 bases. The CDR3 covers 14 residues.